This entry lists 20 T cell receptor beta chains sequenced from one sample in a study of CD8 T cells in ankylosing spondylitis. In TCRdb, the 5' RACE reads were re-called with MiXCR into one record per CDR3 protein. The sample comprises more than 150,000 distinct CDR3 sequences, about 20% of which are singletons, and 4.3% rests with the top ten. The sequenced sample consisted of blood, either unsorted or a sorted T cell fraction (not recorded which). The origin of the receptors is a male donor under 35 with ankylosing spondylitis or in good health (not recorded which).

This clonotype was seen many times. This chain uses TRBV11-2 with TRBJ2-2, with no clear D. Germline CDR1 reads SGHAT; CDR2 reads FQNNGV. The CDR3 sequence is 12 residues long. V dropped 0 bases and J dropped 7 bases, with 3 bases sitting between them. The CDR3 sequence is CASSLDLGELFF. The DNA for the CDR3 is TGTGCCAGCAGCTTAGACCTCGGGGAGCTGTTTTTT. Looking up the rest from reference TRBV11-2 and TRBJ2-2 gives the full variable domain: EAGVAQSPRYKIIEKRQSVAFWCNPISGHATLYWYQQILGQGPKLLIQFQNNGVVDDSQLPKDRFSAERLKGVDSTLKIQPAKLEDSAVYLCASSLDLGELFFGEGSRLTVL.

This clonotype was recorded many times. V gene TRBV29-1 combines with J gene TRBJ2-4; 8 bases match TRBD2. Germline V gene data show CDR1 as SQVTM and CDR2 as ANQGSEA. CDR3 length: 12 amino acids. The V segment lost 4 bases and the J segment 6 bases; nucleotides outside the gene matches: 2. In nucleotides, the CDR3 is TGCAGCGTTGCTCGGGAGGGAAACATTCAGTACTTC. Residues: CSVAREGNIQYF.

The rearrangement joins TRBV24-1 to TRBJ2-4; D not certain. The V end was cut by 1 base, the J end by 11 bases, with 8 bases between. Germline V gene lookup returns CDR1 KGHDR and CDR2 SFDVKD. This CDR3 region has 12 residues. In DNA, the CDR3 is TGTGCCACCAGTGATTTTGGAGACCTTCAGTACTTC. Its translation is CATSDFGDLQYF.

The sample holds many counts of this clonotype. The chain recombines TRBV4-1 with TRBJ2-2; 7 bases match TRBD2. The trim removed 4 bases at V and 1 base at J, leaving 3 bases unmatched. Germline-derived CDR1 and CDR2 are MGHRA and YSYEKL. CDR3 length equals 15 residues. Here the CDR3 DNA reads TGCGCCAGCAGCCCGGGACTAAAGAACACCGGGGAGCTGTTTTTT. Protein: CASSPGLKNTGELFF.

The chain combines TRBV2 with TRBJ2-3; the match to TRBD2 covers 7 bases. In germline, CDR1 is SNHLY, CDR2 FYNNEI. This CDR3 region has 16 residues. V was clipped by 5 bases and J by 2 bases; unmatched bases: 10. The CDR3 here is CASSSGERFSTDTQYF. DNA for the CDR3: TGTGCCAGCAGTAGCGGGGAGAGGTTTTCCACAGATACGCAGTATTTT.

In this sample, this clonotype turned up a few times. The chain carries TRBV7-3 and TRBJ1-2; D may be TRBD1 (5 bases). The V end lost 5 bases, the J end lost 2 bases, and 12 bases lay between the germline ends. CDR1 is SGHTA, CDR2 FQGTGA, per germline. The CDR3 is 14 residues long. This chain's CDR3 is CASSPTDRNYGYTF. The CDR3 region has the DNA TGTGCCAGCAGCCCTACCGACAGAAACTATGGCTACACCTTC.

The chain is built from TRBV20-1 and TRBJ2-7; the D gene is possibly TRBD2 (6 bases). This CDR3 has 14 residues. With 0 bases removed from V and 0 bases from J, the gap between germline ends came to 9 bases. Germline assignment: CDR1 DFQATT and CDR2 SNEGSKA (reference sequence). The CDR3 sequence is CSAREGGNSYEQYF. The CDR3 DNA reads TGCAGTGCTAGAGAGGGAGGCAACTCCTACGAGCAGTACTTC.

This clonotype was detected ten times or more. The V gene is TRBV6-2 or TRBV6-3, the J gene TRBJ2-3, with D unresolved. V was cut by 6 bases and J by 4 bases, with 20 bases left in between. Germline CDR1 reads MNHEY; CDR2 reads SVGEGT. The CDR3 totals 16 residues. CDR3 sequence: CASSLRTVGNADTQYF. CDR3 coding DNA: TGTGCCAGCAGCCTCCGTACCGTTGGAAATGCAGATACGCAGTATTTT.

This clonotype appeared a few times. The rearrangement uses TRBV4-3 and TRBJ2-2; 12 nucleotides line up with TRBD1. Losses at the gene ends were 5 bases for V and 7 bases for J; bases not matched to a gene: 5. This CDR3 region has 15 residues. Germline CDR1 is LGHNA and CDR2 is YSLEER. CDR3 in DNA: TGCGCCAGCAGCGCCGGGACAGGGGGCTTCGGGGAGCTGTTTTTT. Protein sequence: CASSAGTGGFGELFF.

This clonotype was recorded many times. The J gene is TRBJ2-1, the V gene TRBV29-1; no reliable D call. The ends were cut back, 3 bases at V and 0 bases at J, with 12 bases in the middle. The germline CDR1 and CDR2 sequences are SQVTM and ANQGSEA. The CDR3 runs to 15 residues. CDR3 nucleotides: TGCAGCGTTGATCGAGACCGCAGCTCCTACAATGAGCAGTTCTTC. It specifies CSVDRDRSSYNEQFF.

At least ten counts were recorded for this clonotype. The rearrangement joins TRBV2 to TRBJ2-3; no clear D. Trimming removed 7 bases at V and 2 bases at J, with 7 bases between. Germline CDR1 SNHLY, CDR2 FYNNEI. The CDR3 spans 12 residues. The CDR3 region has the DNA TGTGCCAGCAACGGATACACAGATACGCAGTATTTT. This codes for CASNGYTDTQYF.

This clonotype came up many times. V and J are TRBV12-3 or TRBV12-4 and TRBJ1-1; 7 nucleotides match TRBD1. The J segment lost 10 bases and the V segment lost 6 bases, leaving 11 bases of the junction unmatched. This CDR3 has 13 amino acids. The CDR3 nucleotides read TGTGCCAGCAGCCCCCGGGAAGGGGGCCTAGCTTTCTTT. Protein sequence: CASSPREGGLAFF.

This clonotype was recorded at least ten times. The CDR3 nucleotides read TGTGCCAGCAGTCCCCTTGACAATGAGCAGTTCTTC. Protein sequence: CASSPLDNEQFF. The genes are TRBV12-3 or TRBV12-4 and TRBJ2-1; no definite D call. Trimming took off 5 bases at V and 5 bases at J, with 7 bases between the two ends. The CDR3 is made up of 12 amino acids.

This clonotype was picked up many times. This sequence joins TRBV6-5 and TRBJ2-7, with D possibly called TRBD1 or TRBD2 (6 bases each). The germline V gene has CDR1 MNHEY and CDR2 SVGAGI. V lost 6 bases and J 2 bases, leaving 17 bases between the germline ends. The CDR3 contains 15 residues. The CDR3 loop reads CASRPQRGVAYEQYF. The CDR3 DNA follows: TGTGCCAGCAGACCCCAGAGGGGGGTTGCCTACGAGCAGTACTTC.

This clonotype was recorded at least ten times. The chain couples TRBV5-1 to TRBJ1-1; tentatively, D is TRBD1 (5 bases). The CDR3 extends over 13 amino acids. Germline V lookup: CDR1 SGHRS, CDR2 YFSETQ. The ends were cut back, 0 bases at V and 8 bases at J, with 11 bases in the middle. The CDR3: CASSLDAQGEAFF. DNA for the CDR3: TGCGCCAGCAGCTTGGATGCGCAGGGCGAAGCTTTCTTT.

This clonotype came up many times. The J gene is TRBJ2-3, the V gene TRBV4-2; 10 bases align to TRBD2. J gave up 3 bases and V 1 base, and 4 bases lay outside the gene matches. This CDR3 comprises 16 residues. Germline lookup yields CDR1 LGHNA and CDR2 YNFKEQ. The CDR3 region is CASSQGTSGTTDTQYF. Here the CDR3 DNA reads TGTGCCAGCAGCCAAGGCACTAGCGGGACTACAGATACGCAGTATTTT.

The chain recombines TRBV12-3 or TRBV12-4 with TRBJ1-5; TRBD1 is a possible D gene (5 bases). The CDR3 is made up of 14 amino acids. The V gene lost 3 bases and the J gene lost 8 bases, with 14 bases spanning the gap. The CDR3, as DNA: TGTGCCAGCAGTTTCACCTTGGGAGGGGAGCCCCAGCATTTT. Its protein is CASSFTLGGEPQHF.

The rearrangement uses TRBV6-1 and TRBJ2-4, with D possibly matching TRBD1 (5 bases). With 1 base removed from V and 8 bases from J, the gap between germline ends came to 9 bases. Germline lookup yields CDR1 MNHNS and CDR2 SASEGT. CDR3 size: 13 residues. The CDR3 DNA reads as TGTGCCAGCAGTGAAGGGACACCCTACATTCAGTACTTC. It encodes CASSEGTPYIQYF.

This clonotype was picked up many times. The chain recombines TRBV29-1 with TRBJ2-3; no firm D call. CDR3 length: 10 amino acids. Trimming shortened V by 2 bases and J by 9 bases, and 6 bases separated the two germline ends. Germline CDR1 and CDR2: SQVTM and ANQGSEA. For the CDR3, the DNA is TGCAGCGTTGAATTGGGGACGCAGTATTTT. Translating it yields CSVELGTQYF.

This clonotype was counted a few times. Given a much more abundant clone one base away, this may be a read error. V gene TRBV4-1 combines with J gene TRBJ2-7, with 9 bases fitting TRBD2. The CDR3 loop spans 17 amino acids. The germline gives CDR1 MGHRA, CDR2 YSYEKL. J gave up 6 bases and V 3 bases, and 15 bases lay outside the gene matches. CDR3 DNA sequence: TGCGCCAGCAGCCAGGGGAGACTAGCGGAAGAACCCTCCGAGCAGTACTTC. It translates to CASSQGRLAEEPSEQYF.